Presented here are 32 T cell receptor beta chains from one specimen sequenced in a study of T-cell memory formation after mild COVID-19. TCRdb called the 5' RACE reads again in MiXCR, with one record for every CDR3 protein. Among about half a million distinct CDR3 sequences, 18% were seen once, and the ten largest hold around 12%. Sequenced sample: PBMCs or a T cell subset sorted from them (not recorded which). These receptors all stem from an adult woman who had mild COVID-19 (a few samples of this study predate the infection). Cell type and time point are not known.

The V call is TRBV7-9, the J call TRBJ2-1; D possibly corresponds to TRBD2 (6 bases). V was cut by 5 bases and J by 4 bases, with 15 bases left in between. The germline V gene has CDR1 SEHNR and CDR2 FQNEAQ (reference sequence). There are 15 residues in the CDR3. CDR3 protein: CASSGPGEAYNEQFF. The CDR3 DNA reads TGTGCCAGCAGCGGGCCGGGGGAGGCGTACAATGAGCAGTTCTTC.

This clonotype was recorded a few times. The rearrangement uses TRBV11-2 and TRBJ2-1; D might be TRBD1 or TRBD2, each matching 5 bases. This CDR3 has 15 residues. V gave up 5 bases and J gave up 2 bases, with 13 bases separating them. The V gene's germline CDR1 is SGHAT and CDR2 FQNNGV. Here the CDR3 reads CASSGGLGAYNEQFF. The CDR3 DNA is TGTGCCAGCAGCGGAGGACTGGGGGCCTACAATGAGCAGTTCTTC.

This sequence joins TRBV5-4 and TRBJ2-1; D is possibly TRBD2 (6 bases). This CDR3 contains 15 residues. V shed 2 bases and J shed 4 bases, with 13 bases lying between them. CDR1 is SGHNT, CDR2 YYREEE, per germline (reference sequence). Here the CDR3 reads CASSLRREAYNEQFF. For the CDR3, the DNA is TGTGCCAGCAGCTTACGGAGGGAAGCTTACAATGAGCAGTTCTTC.

This clonotype has more than one count but fewer than ten. Its ends do not fully match the called genes, so a read error is possible. The chain links TRBV5-1 to TRBJ1-2, with D uncertain. The CDR3 length is 16 residues. The germline V gene has CDR1 SGHRS and CDR2 YFSETQ. CDR3 nucleotide sequence: TGCGCCAGCAGCGTCGGCGCGCTCACCTTAAACTCTGGCTACACCTTC. This gives the protein CASSVGALTLNSGYTF. The full variable domain, rest sourced from reference TRBV5-1 and TRBJ1-2, is KAGVTQTPRYLIKTRGQQVTLSCSPISGHRSVSWYQQTPGQGLQFLFEYFSETQRNKGNFPGRFSGRQFSNSRSEMNVSTLELGDSALYLCASSVGALTLNSGYTFGSGTRLTVV.

This clonotype was counted a few times. This chain connects TRBV24-1 to TRBJ2-3; TRBD2 aligns across 12 bases. The CDR3 runs 17 residues. With V trimmed by 4 bases and J by 2 bases, 6 bases remained unmatched. CDR1 and CDR2 from the germline V gene are KGHDR and SFDVKD. Here the CDR3 reads CATSEQTSGRTTDTQYF. CDR3 DNA sequence: TGTGCCACCAGTGAGCAAACTAGCGGGAGGACCACAGATACGCAGTATTTT.

This clonotype was seen more than once but under ten times. The rearrangement joins TRBV23-1 to TRBJ2-7; D might be TRBD1 or TRBD2, each matching 7 bases. TRBV23-1 is known as an ORF, though its function is uncertain. The CDR3 loop spans 15 amino acids. The V end lost 8 bases, the J end lost 0 bases, and 17 bases lay between the germline ends. CDR3 DNA: TGCGCCAGCGGCCAGCGGGGACAGCGCTCCTACGAGCAGTACTTC. Its protein is CASGQRGQRSYEQYF.

This clonotype was counted only a few times. This chain uses TRBV2 with TRBJ1-4, with unresolved D. This CDR3 has 12 amino acids. Trimming pared 4 bases from V and 10 bases from J, leaving 10 bases between. Per germline, CDR1 SNHLY and CDR2 FYNNEI. CDR3 loop: CASSAGKGKLFF. Here the CDR3 DNA reads TGTGCCAGCAGTGCTGGGAAGGGAAAACTGTTTTTT.

The chain recombines TRBV30 with TRBJ1-1; D gene uncertain. The CDR3 spans 16 residues. V was shortened by 1 base and J by 4 bases, with 19 bases between the two germline ends. From germline, CDR1 is GTSNPN and CDR2 SVGIG (reference sequence). The CDR3, as DNA: TGTGCCTGGAGTGCCCTTAGTTCCGTCGGCATCACTGAAGCTTTCTTT. As protein: CAWSALSSVGITEAFF.

This clonotype was picked up a small number of times. One junction end disagrees with the germline gene, perhaps due to a read error. The V gene is TRBV7-7, the J gene TRBJ2-5; 7 bases are shared with TRBD2. In germline, CDR1 is SSHAT, CDR2 FNYEAQ (reference sequence). The CDR3 length is 14 residues. The CDR3 region has the DNA TGTGCTAGCAGCTTGCGGGGGAATGGGGAGACCCAGTACTTC. It translates to CASSLRGNGETQYF. The whole variable domain, filled in from reference TRBV7-7 and TRBJ2-5, reads GAGVSQSPRYKVTKRGQDVTLRCDPISSHATLYWYQQALGQGPEFLTYFNYEAQPDKSGLPSDRFSAERPEGSISTLTIQRTEQRDSAMYRCASSLRGNGETQYFGPGTRLLVL.

Concerning this clonotype: At one end the junction does not follow the germline gene, possibly because of a read error. The chain recombines TRBV7-3 with TRBJ2-1, with 7 bases fitting TRBD2. Looked up from germline, CDR1 is SGHTA and CDR2 is FQGTGA. The CDR3 covers 16 residues. The CDR3 region is CASSLSGVSSYNGQFF. DNA for the CDR3: TGTGCCAGCAGTCTAAGCGGGGTCTCATCCTACAATGGGCAGTTCTTC.

This clonotype has more than one count but fewer than ten. V usage is TRBV10-3 and J usage is TRBJ2-7; D remains ambiguous. V lost 4 bases to trimming and J lost 8 bases, with 9 bases between them. The CDR3 is 11 amino acids. CDR1 and CDR2 (germline): ENHRY, SYGVKD. CDR3 in DNA: TGTGCCATCAGTGTTGCCGCGCAGCAGTACTTC. Residues: CAISVAAQQYF.

This clonotype was seen at least ten times. The chain has TRBV5-5 and TRBJ2-3; TRBD2 is a possible D gene (6 bases). The ends were cut back, 2 bases at V and 5 bases at J, with 18 bases in the middle. The CDR3 loop spans 16 amino acids. Germline V CDR1 and CDR2: SGHKS, YYEKEE (reference sequence). In DNA, the CDR3 is TGTGCCAGCAGCTTTGGGTTTTGGGGGGATGAAGATACGCAGTATTTT. Residues: CASSFGFWGDEDTQYF.

This clonotype was picked up a small number of times. The V call is TRBV19, the J call TRBJ2-5; no definite D call. CDR3 length: 13 amino acids. CDR1 and CDR2 from the germline V gene are LNHDA and SQIVND (reference sequence). V was cut by 3 bases and J by 0 bases, with 5 bases left in between. CDR3 in amino acids: CASSMGYQETQYF. As DNA, the CDR3 is TGTGCCAGTAGTATGGGATACCAAGAGACCCAGTACTTC.

This clonotype has a count of ten or more. The chain carries TRBV11-2 and TRBJ2-3; 7 bases match TRBD1. The CDR3 has 15 residues. Trimming cost V 1 base and J 5 bases; bases outside gene matches: 6. The V gene's germline CDR1 is SGHAT and CDR2 FQNNGV. CDR3 DNA sequence: TGTGCCAGCAGCTTAGGAAGGGGGCCTGTAGATACGCAGTATTTT. Translated, it gives CASSLGRGPVDTQYF.

This clonotype was counted a few times. V usage is TRBV11-3 and J usage is TRBJ2-4; D is uncertain. Germline V gives CDR1 SGHNT, CDR2 YENEEA. The V and J ends lost 0 bases and 1 base respectively, with 4 bases between them. This CDR3 has 14 residues. CDR3 nucleotide sequence: TGTGCCAGCAGCTTAGATCCGGCCAAAAACATTCAGTACTTC. Translation gives CASSLDPAKNIQYF.

This clonotype was observed a few times. CDR3 sequence (DNA): TGTGCCAGCAGACAGATCAATCAGCCCCAGCATTTT. Its translation is CASRQINQPQHF. V gene TRBV12-3 or TRBV12-4 combines with J gene TRBJ1-5, with D hard to call. V was trimmed by 6 bases and J by 3 bases, leaving 6 bases between them. CDR3 length equals 12 residues.

This chain connects TRBV20-1 to TRBJ2-1; 9 bases are shared with TRBD2. V dropped 2 bases and J dropped 4; count of bases not matched to a gene: 12. This CDR3 contains 17 residues. The V gene's germline CDR1 is DFQATT and CDR2 SNEGSKA (reference sequence). The CDR3 region is CSARSMETSGSYNEQFF. CDR3 DNA: TGCAGTGCTAGATCGATGGAGACTAGCGGTTCTTACAATGAGCAGTTCTTC.

The chain links TRBV3-1 to TRBJ2-7, with TRBD1 matching over 7 bases. The CDR3 extends over 17 amino acids. CDR1 is LGHDT and CDR2 is YNNKEL in the germline V gene (reference sequence). V lost 3 bases, J lost 0 bases, and 11 bases stayed unmatched. CDR3 DNA sequence: TGTGCCAGCAGCCACCCAGGGGGACAGAGAAGCTCCTACGAGCAGTACTTC. This encodes CASSHPGGQRSSYEQYF.

This clonotype was counted between two and nine times. V is TRBV24-1 and J is TRBJ2-1; D is unclear. CDR3 length: 13 residues. Trimming left V 4 bases short and J 8 bases short, with 11 bases between. Germline V lookup: CDR1 KGHDR, CDR2 SFDVKD. The CDR3 loop is CATSEPGKHEQFF. CDR3 in DNA: TGTGCCACCAGTGAGCCGGGCAAACATGAGCAGTTCTTC.

The V and J genes are TRBV5-6 and TRBJ2-3, with 7 bases fitting TRBD1. J lost 0 bases, V lost 5 bases, and 6 bases had no gene match. The CDR3 spans 15 residues. Germline V gives CDR1 SGHDT, CDR2 YYEEEE. The CDR3 loop is CASRRRGPSTDTQYF. The CDR3 DNA is TGTGCCAGCAGACGTAGGGGGCCTAGCACAGATACGCAGTATTTT.

As to this clonotype: Compared with germline, one end of the junction differs, possibly owing to a read error. The V gene is TRBV4-2, the J gene TRBJ2-2, with 8 bases fitting TRBD1. The CDR3 contains 18 residues. CDR1 is LGHNA, CDR2 YNFKEQ, per germline. Here the CDR3 DNA reads TGTGCCAGCAGCCAGGATCCCGGACAGGGAATTAACAACGGGGAGCTGTTTTTT. It is translated as CASSQDPGQGINNGELFF.

This clonotype has a handful of counts. This chain joins TRBV29-1 and TRBJ1-4, with D possibly being TRBD1 (5 bases). Germline V gene data show CDR1 as SQVTM and CDR2 as ANQGSEA. The CDR3 runs 14 residues. The V and J ends lost 6 bases and 4 bases respectively, with 15 bases between them. The CDR3 coding sequence is TGCAGCGTAGCCGCGGGACGGTATAATGAAAAACTGTTTTTT. This sequence encodes CSVAAGRYNEKLFF.

The chain carries TRBV11-2 and TRBJ2-7; TRBD1 agrees at 8 bases. Unmatched junction bases numbered 3, after V lost 3 bases and J lost 5 bases. Germline values: CDR1 SGHAT, CDR2 FQNNGV. There are 13 residues in the CDR3. The CDR3 sequence: CASSFSGGNEQYF. The CDR3 nucleotides read TGTGCCAGCAGCTTTTCAGGGGGCAACGAGCAGTACTTC.

The J gene is TRBJ2-7, the V gene TRBV11-3; TRBD2 agrees at 7 bases. The germline V gene encodes CDR1 SGHNT and CDR2 YENEEA. V was pared by 8 bases and J by 2 bases, with 6 bases of the junction left unmatched. The CDR3 has 13 amino acids. The CDR3 loop reads CASEGGEAYEQYF. The CDR3 DNA reads as TGTGCCAGCGAGGGAGGGGAAGCCTACGAGCAGTACTTC.

The rearrangement uses TRBV9 and TRBJ2-3; the match to TRBD2 covers 8 bases. The CDR3 is 16 amino acids. V lost 0 bases, J lost 2 bases, and 5 bases stayed unmatched. Germline V gene lookup returns CDR1 SGDLS and CDR2 YYNGEE. This chain's CDR3 is CASSVGTSFTTDTQYF. The CDR3 coding sequence is TGTGCCAGCAGCGTAGGGACTAGCTTTACCACAGATACGCAGTATTTT.

This sequence joins TRBV9 and TRBJ2-3, with 10 bases matching TRBD2. The trim removed 0 bases at V and 2 bases at J, leaving 6 bases unmatched. Per the germline V gene, CDR1 is SGDLS and CDR2 is YYNGEE. This CDR3 is 17 amino acids long. The CDR3 reads CASSVASGGAITDTQYF. In DNA, the CDR3 is TGTGCCAGCAGCGTAGCGAGCGGGGGGGCTATCACAGATACGCAGTATTTT.

This clonotype was detected a few times. V gene TRBV7-9 combines with J gene TRBJ1-2; D possibly corresponds to TRBD1 (5 bases). The V gene's germline CDR1 is SEHNR and CDR2 FQNEAQ (reference sequence). This CDR3 has 15 residues. V was cut by 5 bases and J by 3 bases, with 16 bases left in between. CDR3 bases: TGTGCCAGCAGCAAAGGGACGTCGGTCGACTATGGCTACACCTTC. Translation: CASSKGTSVDYGYTF.

The CDR3 sequence: CASSPTGTGQTNEQFF. The DNA for the CDR3 is TGTGCCAGCAGCCCTACCGGGACAGGGCAGACCAATGAGCAGTTCTTC. V gene TRBV9 combines with J gene TRBJ2-1; 9 bases are a match to TRBD1. V was pared by 4 bases and J by 6 bases, with 11 bases of the junction left unmatched. The CDR3 spans 16 residues. Germline CDR1 is SGDLS and CDR2 is YYNGEE. Using reference TRBV9 and TRBJ2-1 for the parts outside the CDR3, the full variable domain is DSGVTQTPKHLITATGQRVTLRCSPRSGDLSVYWYQQSLDQGLQFLIQYYNGEERAKGNILERFSAQQFPDLHSELNLSSLELGDSALYFCASSPTGTGQTNEQFFGPGTRLTVL.

This clonotype was observed many times. The chain links TRBV28 to TRBJ2-7; TRBD1 matches 7 bases. Germline trimming cut 4 bases from V and 6 bases from J; bases unmatched to any gene: 9. CDR1 is MDHEN, CDR2 SYDVKM, per germline. The length of the CDR3 is 14 residues. CDR3 nucleotides: TGTGCCAGCAGTTCTACAGGGGTATATCGCGAGCAGTACTTC. Protein product: CASSSTGVYREQYF.

The chain couples TRBV11-2 to TRBJ2-7; 10 positions match TRBD1. V lost 5 bases and J lost 3; bases outside the gene matches: 7. Germline CDR1 is SGHAT and CDR2 is FQNNGV. The CDR3 contains 15 residues. CDR3 sequence reads: CASSPRDRGFYEQYF. In DNA form, the CDR3 reads TGTGCCAGCAGCCCCCGGGACAGGGGTTTCTACGAGCAGTACTTC.

This clonotype was observed at least ten times. The gene calls are TRBV12-3 or TRBV12-4 and TRBJ2-1, with TRBD2 matching 10 bases. CDR3 length: 17 amino acids. With V trimmed by 4 bases and J by 4 bases, 10 bases remained unmatched. This CDR3 is CASSSPRTSGLYNEQFF. The DNA of the CDR3 is TGTGCCAGCAGTTCCCCTCGGACTAGCGGTCTTTACAATGAGCAGTTCTTC.

The V call is TRBV25-1, the J call TRBJ2-7; 10 nucleotides agree with TRBD2. Germline-derived CDR1 and CDR2 are MGHDK and SYGVNS. V lost 5 bases and J lost 0; bases outside the gene matches: 10. CDR3 length: 17 amino acids. The CDR3 DNA is TGTGCCAGCAGTAACGGACTAGCGGAAGATAGCTCCTACGAGCAGTACTTC. Amino acid sequence: CASSNGLAEDSSYEQYF.